The next 31 T cell receptor beta chains were all read from a single sample in a study of regulatory T cells in long-lasting Graves disease. iRepertoire HTBI primers and Arm-PCR of CDR3 regions built TCR beta libraries. TCRdb re-called the multiplex PCR reads through MiXCR, storing one row per CDR3 protein. Among 530,000 or so distinct CDR3 sequences listed, 15% to 20% were seen once. Noted time point: newly diagnosed GD, antithyroid drugs for less than 3 months. Generation of the TCR library employed RNA extracted from PBMCs. This sample was also put to use in a study of T cells in Graves' hyperthyroidism and ophthalmopathy.

The sequencing here drew on peripheral blood mononuclear cells (PBMCs), taken at new diagnosis, from a patient treated with antithyroid drugs. The receptors originated from a man aged 18 to 29 with Graves disease.

This clonotype has ten or more counts. This rearrangement joins TRBV2 to TRBJ2-1; TRBD1 matches 9 bases. Per the germline V gene, CDR1 is SNHLY and CDR2 is FYNNEI. The CDR3 extends over 15 amino acids. J was trimmed by 1 base and V by 3 bases; bases with no gene match: 1. The CDR3 region is CASSDGQGSYNEQFF. As DNA, the CDR3 is TGTGCCAGCAGTGACGGACAGGGGTCCTACAATGAGCAGTTCTTC.

This clonotype has at least ten counts. The chain couples TRBV11-2 to TRBJ2-7; D is unresolved. The CDR3 runs 12 residues. In germline, CDR1 is SGHAT, CDR2 FQNNGV. Trimming removed 6 bases from V and 0 bases from J, with 6 bases in between. Here the CDR3 reads CASRKDSYEQYF. CDR3 DNA: TGTGCCAGCAGAAAGGACTCCTACGAGCAGTACTTC.

The chain uses TRBV18 and TRBJ1-5, with 9 bases fitting TRBD1. Germline V CDR1 and CDR2: KGHSH, LQKENI. The CDR3 consists of 16 residues. V was clipped by 4 bases and J by 2 bases; unmatched bases: 6. The chain's CDR3 is CASSLTGGAGNQPQHF. Here the CDR3 DNA reads TGTGCCAGCTCACTCACAGGGGGCGCGGGCAATCAGCCCCAGCATTTT.

This clonotype was seen at least ten times. The chain has TRBV30 and TRBJ1-2, with unresolved D. CDR3 length: 14 amino acids. Deletions cut 1 base from V and 4 bases from J, with 13 bases between. Germline V gives CDR1 GTSNPN, CDR2 SVGIG (reference sequence). Here the CDR3 reads CAWSDAVRVYGYTF. Here the CDR3 DNA reads TGTGCCTGGAGTGATGCAGTTCGAGTCTATGGCTACACCTTC.

Note on this clonotype: The germline gene is not matched at one end of the junction; a read error may be the cause. The chain links TRBV11-2 to TRBJ1-1, with TRBD1 matching over 7 bases. This CDR3 contains 12 residues. CDR1 and CDR2 (germline): SGHAT, FQNNGV. The CDR3 sequence: CASSSRQGDASF. In DNA form, the CDR3 reads TGTGCCAGCAGCTCCCGACAGGGTGACGCTTCCTTT.

This clonotype was seen more than once but under ten times. The genes are TRBV6-1 and TRBJ2-1, with 9 bases lining up with TRBD1. Trimming cost V 6 bases and J 9 bases; bases outside gene matches: 3. CDR3 length equals 12 residues. CDR1 is MNHNS, CDR2 SASEGT, per germline. The CDR3 loop reads CASRGQGIEQFF. CDR3 nucleotides: TGTGCCAGCAGGGGACAGGGTATTGAGCAGTTCTTC.

This clonotype was seen a handful of times. The chain carries TRBV20-1 and TRBJ2-7; D ambiguous. Trimming removed 6 bases at V and 4 bases at J, with 19 bases between. CDR1 and CDR2 from the germline V gene are DFQATT and SNEGSKA (reference sequence). This CDR3 region has 14 residues. The CDR3 DNA sequence: TGCAGTGCCACTTCCTGGGTTATCGGATACGAGCAGTACTTC. Translating it yields CSATSWVIGYEQYF.

The rearrangement links TRBV6-2 or TRBV6-3 to TRBJ2-2; a possible D gene is TRBD2 (6 bases). Germline V gene lookup returns CDR1 MNHEY and CDR2 SVGEGT. This CDR3 comprises 18 residues. V lost 0 bases, J lost 0 bases, and 14 bases lay in between. Here the CDR3 reads CASSYSAGWTTNTGELFF. The CDR3, as DNA: TGTGCCAGCAGTTACTCGGCCGGGTGGACTACGAACACCGGGGAGCTGTTTTTT.

Turning to this clonotype: This may stem from a read error, because a much larger clone lies one nucleotide away. The chain employs TRBV2 and TRBJ2-1, with a weak D call TRBD2 (6 bases). The CDR3 extends over 16 amino acids. The V gene's germline CDR1 is SNHLY and CDR2 FYNNEI. V was pared by 6 bases and J by 3 bases, with 18 bases between. The CDR3: CASRAPRLENYNEQFF. The CDR3 DNA reads TGTGCCAGCAGGGCACCAAGACTAGAGAACTACAATGAGCAGTTCTTC.

This clonotype has only a few counts. V usage is TRBV2 and J usage is TRBJ1-2, with 9 bases matching TRBD1. CDR3 length: 13 amino acids. Germline V gives CDR1 SNHLY, CDR2 FYNNEI. V lost 7 bases to trimming and J lost 6 bases; unmatched junction nucleotides: 6. The CDR3: CASTLDRGDGYTF. The CDR3 region has the DNA TGTGCCAGCACCCTGGACAGGGGTGATGGCTACACCTTC.

The chain couples TRBV6-1 to TRBJ2-4; D is perhaps TRBD1 or TRBD2 (5 bases each). Germline-derived CDR1 and CDR2 are MNHNS and SASEGT. V dropped 11 bases and J dropped 5 bases, with 13 bases sitting between them. The CDR3 spans 12 residues. CDR3 bases: TGTGCCGGTGGGACCCGCGAAAACATTCAGTACTTC. Its translation: CAGGTRENIQYF.

This clonotype was detected ten times or more. The chain joins TRBV7-3 to TRBJ2-1; D may be TRBD2 (5 bases). Trimming cost V 4 bases and J 5 bases, with 21 bases left between them. In germline, CDR1 is SGHTA, CDR2 FQGTGA. This CDR3 is 17 amino acids long. CDR3 amino acids: CASSSHLGVAPNNEQFF. The CDR3 region has the DNA TGTGCCAGCAGCTCTCATCTTGGGGTAGCGCCCAACAATGAGCAGTTCTTC.

This clonotype was counted at least ten times. The genes are TRBV30 and TRBJ2-3, with TRBD2 matching 7 bases. Germline CDR1 and CDR2: GTSNPN and SVGIG (reference sequence). The CDR3 extends over 14 amino acids. With 1 base clipped from V and 1 base from J, the junction kept 2 bases outside the gene matches. The CDR3 DNA sequence: TGTGCCTGGAGTGGGGCGGGAGGCACAGATACGCAGTATTTT. This encodes CAWSGAGGTDTQYF.

In this sample, this clonotype turned up many times. The V and J genes are TRBV11-2 and TRBJ1-1, with TRBD1 identical over 7 bases. The CDR3 consists of 13 residues. Germline trimming cut 5 bases from V and 10 bases from J; bases unmatched to any gene: 10. The germline gives CDR1 SGHAT, CDR2 FQNNGV. The CDR3 sequence is CASSPGTALIAFF. CDR3 coding DNA: TGTGCCAGCAGCCCCGGGACAGCTTTGATAGCTTTCTTT.

Only a few counts were recorded for this clonotype. This rearrangement joins TRBV6-1 to TRBJ2-3; no clear D. CDR3 length: 15 residues. V lost 3 bases and J lost 7, with 17 bases in between. Germline CDR1 reads MNHNS; CDR2 reads SASEGT. The CDR3 DNA sequence: TGTGCCAGCAGTGATCCCGGAAGGACCGATTATACGCAGTATTTT. It translates to CASSDPGRTDYTQYF.

This clonotype was seen a single time. The chain employs TRBV14 and TRBJ1-6; tentative D call: TRBD1 (5 bases). CDR3 size: 17 residues. V was cut by 0 bases and J by 9 bases, with 18 bases left in between. Germline values: CDR1 SGHDN, CDR2 FVKESK. The CDR3 DNA follows: TGTGCCAGCAGCCAAGATTTCCGGTGGGGGTCTTCTTCACCCCTCCACTTT. Amino acids: CASSQDFRWGSSSPLHF.

As to this clonotype: This sequence may be a read error, since a much larger clone differs from it by one base. The chain has TRBV28 and TRBJ1-1; D is perhaps TRBD1 (5 bases). Germline V gene sequence: CDR1 MDHEN, CDR2 SYDVKM. This CDR3 spans 12 amino acids. V lost 7 bases and J 3 bases, leaving 9 bases between the germline ends. Here the CDR3 DNA reads TGTGCCAGCACCCTGGGGCACACTGAAGCTTTCTTT. As protein: CASTLGHTEAFF.

In this sample, this clonotype turned up many times. The V and J genes are TRBV6-2 or TRBV6-3 and TRBJ2-1; D is ambiguous. The CDR3 has 15 residues. The germline CDR1 and CDR2 sequences are MNHEY and SVGEGT. With 4 bases removed from V and 6 bases from J, the gap between germline ends came to 16 bases. This CDR3 reads CASSSSLRESNEQFF. The CDR3 DNA reads TGTGCCAGCAGTTCCTCGCTTCGCGAAAGCAATGAGCAGTTCTTC.

The chain carries TRBV24-1 and TRBJ1-2; D might be TRBD1 (5 bases). Between the trimmed V and J ends, which lost 2 bases and 8 bases, there was a span of 11 bases. The CDR3 has 13 residues. Germline V lookup: CDR1 KGHDR, CDR2 SFDVKD. As DNA, the CDR3 is TGTGCCACCAGTGATTCCCAGGGCGGCGGCTACACCTTC. It encodes CATSDSQGGGYTF.

V gene TRBV10-1 combines with J gene TRBJ2-3; D ambiguous. The length of the CDR3 is 13 residues. Germline CDR1 and CDR2: WNHNN and SYGVQD (reference sequence). With 2 bases removed from V and 0 bases from J, the gap between germline ends came to 3 bases. CDR3 sequence (DNA): TGCGCCAGCAGTGAGGCCAGCACAGATACGCAGTATTTT. Protein sequence: CASSEASTDTQYF.

This clonotype has at least ten counts. This rearrangement joins TRBV7-9 to TRBJ2-7, with 7 bases that match TRBD1. With 4 bases clipped from V and 2 bases from J, the junction kept 14 bases outside the gene matches. Germline CDR1 reads SEHNR; CDR2 reads FQNEAQ (reference sequence). The CDR3 has 17 amino acids. CDR3 sequence (DNA): TGTGCCAGCAGCTCATTGGGACCGGGACAGAAAGCCTACGAGCAGTACTTC. It codes for CASSSLGPGQKAYEQYF. The variable domain in full, completed from reference TRBV7-9 and TRBJ2-7, reads DTGVSQNPRHKITKRGQNVTFRCDPISEHNRLYWYRQTLGQGPEFLTYFQNEAQLEKSRLLSDRFSAERPKGSFSTLEIQRTEQGDSAMYLCASSSLGPGQKAYEQYFGPGTRLTVT.

This sequence joins TRBV20-1 and TRBJ1-6; no firm D call. The V end lost 1 base, the J end lost 4 bases, and 11 bases lay between the germline ends. The CDR3 consists of 15 residues. The germline V gene has CDR1 DFQATT and CDR2 SNEGSKA (reference sequence). CDR3 amino acids: CSARVAGGYNSPLHF. CDR3 in DNA: TGCAGTGCTAGAGTCGCCGGCGGGTATAATTCACCCCTCCACTTT.

This clonotype was observed a few times. V gene TRBV6-5 combines with J gene TRBJ1-5; TRBD1 is a possible D gene (5 bases). This CDR3 spans 13 amino acids. Looked up from germline, CDR1 is MNHEY and CDR2 is SVGAGI. The ends were cut back, 2 bases at V and 7 bases at J, with 9 bases in the middle. The CDR3 protein is CASSYRGAQPQHF. CDR3 nucleotide sequence: TGTGCCAGCAGTTACAGGGGTGCGCAGCCCCAGCATTTT.

This clonotype was counted many times. The chain carries TRBV6-1 and TRBJ2-7; tentatively, D is TRBD1 (5 bases). The CDR3 contains 13 residues. Trimming removed 10 bases from V and 2 bases from J, with 15 bases in between. From germline, CDR1 is MNHNS and CDR2 SASEGT. CDR3 protein: CATATRVAYEQYF. The DNA for the CDR3 is TGTGCCACTGCGACCAGGGTGGCCTACGAGCAGTACTTC.

The CDR3 nucleotides read TGTGCCAGCACGGACAGGGGATCGGATACGCAGTATTTT. Protein: CASTDRGSDTQYF. This chain links TRBV13 with TRBJ2-3; 9 bases fit TRBD1. Losses at the gene ends were 7 bases for V and 6 bases for J; bases not matched to a gene: 5. The CDR3 length is 13 residues. Germline values: CDR1 PRHDT, CDR2 FYEKMQ (reference sequence).

The J gene is TRBJ2-3, the V gene TRBV20-1; no reliable D call. The CDR3 loop spans 10 amino acids. Germline CDR1 reads DFQATT; CDR2 reads SNEGSKA (reference sequence). Deletions cut 5 bases from V and 3 bases from J, with 3 bases between. CDR3 sequence: CSAETDTQYF. CDR3 in DNA: TGCAGTGCTGAGACAGATACGCAGTATTTT.

This clonotype showed up many times. The gene calls are TRBV27 and TRBJ2-7; 8 bases match TRBD2. Germline CDR1 MNHEY, CDR2 SMNVEV (reference sequence). This CDR3 is built from 12 residues. V lost 6 bases and J lost 7; bases outside the gene matches: 5. DNA of the CDR3: TGTGCCAGCAGCCGGGGGGGTGGGGAGCAGTACTTC. This translates into CASSRGGGEQYF.

The chain uses TRBV2 and TRBJ1-1; TRBD1 matches at 7 bases. The germline gives CDR1 SNHLY, CDR2 FYNNEI. The CDR3 sequence is 15 residues long. V trimming: 5 bases; J trimming: 4 bases; junction bases outside the gene matches: 10. For the CDR3, the DNA is TGTGCCAGCAGTCCGCCGGGACAGCGCGGCACTGAAGCTTTCTTT. It codes for CASSPPGQRGTEAFF.

This clonotype was detected many times. The chain joins TRBV5-1 to TRBJ1-1; 7 bases map to TRBD1. From germline, CDR1 is SGHRS and CDR2 YFSETQ. V lost 4 bases and J lost 2; bases outside the gene matches: 5. This CDR3 contains 14 residues. In DNA, the CDR3 is TGCGCCAGCAGCGCCCGGGACAGCAACACTGAAGCTTTCTTT. Amino acids: CASSARDSNTEAFF.

At least ten counts were recorded for this clonotype. V usage is TRBV20-1 and J usage is TRBJ2-4; D tentatively reads TRBD1 or TRBD2 (5 bases each). Trimming took off 4 bases at V and 1 base at J, with 23 bases between the two ends. Germline CDR1 reads DFQATT; CDR2 reads SNEGSKA (reference sequence). CDR3 size: 18 residues. The CDR3 spells CSAKEDVRPWGAKNIQYF. The DNA for the CDR3 is TGCAGTGCTAAAGAGGACGTCAGGCCATGGGGGGCCAAAAACATTCAGTACTTC.

Details on this clonotype: This may be a read error, as it is one base from a much larger clone. The gene calls are TRBV3-1 and TRBJ2-4, with 7 bases that match TRBD1. Germline CDR1 LGHDT, CDR2 YNNKEL (reference sequence). V lost 0 bases to trimming and J lost 11 bases; unmatched junction nucleotides: 10. The CDR3 contains 15 residues. DNA for the CDR3: TGTGCCAGCAGCCAAGATAGGACAGGCGCCAACGTTCAGTACTTC. This codes for CASSQDRTGANVQYF.